This TCR beta chain was documented in a study of T cell responses to AZD1222 COVID-19 vaccine. TCRdb's copy holds only in-frame clones and misses some; the assay was immunoSEQ multiplex PCR. The sample has some 130,000 clones; about 93% are singletons. Turning to this clone: Its antigen is currently unknown.

This CDR3 spans 14 amino acids. V lost 2 bases, J lost 8 bases, and 13 bases lay in between. Germline CDR1 reads MNHNY; CDR2 reads SVGAGI (reference sequence). Study-level results: Only a handful of AZD1222 recipients tested seropositive at baseline. A mostly white British donor set with more females was recruited, and clonal diversity was possibly underestimated. CD4 TCRs covered the whole spike, strongest at regions 160-218 and 743-854. After the peak T cell response, and only then, were repertoires sampled.

The genes are TRBV6-6 and TRBJ2-1; no definite D call. The sequence derives from an adult in good health. Source: peripheral blood, taken on day 0 of AZD1222 vaccination. The CDR3 region has the DNA TGTGCCAGCAGTTACCCCCCGACCCAGGATGAGCAGTTCTTC. This sequence encodes CASSYPPTQDEQFF.